This T cell receptor (beta chain) was identified in a study of blood T cell repertoires in COVID-19. Study as a whole: Spain, Italy and the United States supplied samples that represented acute and convalescent COVID-19.

Seattle-derived patients entered the study during active infection and were followed longitudinally. This CDR3 is 15 amino acids long. The germline V gene encodes CDR1 SNHLY and CDR2 FYNNEI. V shed 6 bases, J shed 1 base, and the junction held 8 bases outside the gene matches. In the original processing: How many nucleated cells were present was estimated from reference gene primer amplification. The method was immunoSEQ multiplex PCR; TCRdb's version includes in-frame clones alone and lacks a portion of them. V and J calls and clone size are those listed in that table; D and trimming were worked out from the DNA. The sample includes approximately 200,000 clones, around 79% of them seen just once.

This clonotype originated in a woman aged 40 to 55 with COVID-19, enrolled during active disease. The sample consisted of peripheral blood. J is TRBJ1-1 and V is TRBV2, with 7 bases identical to TRBD1. The CDR3 sequence is CASRDRSAWNTEAFF. The CDR3 DNA is TGTGCCAGCAGGGACAGGAGCGCTTGGAACACTGAAGCTTTCTTT.